This is a list of T cell receptor beta chains from one sample in a study of technical replicates of blood from several donors. The protocol was immunoSEQ multiplex PCR, while the TCRdb copy is restricted to in-frame clones and leaves out a portion. The sample has approximately 70,000 clones, about 90% seen once. Specimen: T cells isolated from PBMCs. Receptors originate from a human donor in good health. CDR3s include the opening cysteine and the closing phenylalanine or tryptophan. The D gene is left open where the match is weak. Only part of the rows carry a size: once, few, many, or a class if the clone is expanded.

j_gene: TRBJ2-1; v_gene: TRBV7-8; abundance: NA; d_gene: TRBD2; CDR3nt: TGTGCCAGCAGCCCTCGACTAGCGGGATATGAGCAGTTCTTC; CDR3aa: CASSPRLAGYEQFF
j_gene: TRBJ1-2; v_gene: TRBV19; abundance: NA; d_gene: TRBD1; CDR3nt: TGTGCCAGTATCCGGGACAGGGGCCACTATGGCTACACCTTC; CDR3aa: CASIRDRGHYGYTF
j_gene: TRBJ2-7; v_gene: TRBV7-2; abundance: NA; d_gene: NA; CDR3nt: TGTGCCAGCAGCCCGGAGCTTTTTTTCTCCTACGAGCAGTACTTC; CDR3aa: CASSPELFFSYEQYF
j_gene: TRBJ2-2; v_gene: TRBV4-1; abundance: NA; d_gene: NA; CDR3nt: TGCGCCAGCAGCCAAATCGGGATGGGTACAGGGAAGACCACCGGGGAGCTGTTTTTT; CDR3aa: CASSQIGMGTGKTTGELFF
j_gene: TRBJ2-1; v_gene: TRBV5-1; abundance: NA; d_gene: TRBD2; CDR3nt: TGCGCCAGCAGCTTGGGTGCTAGCGGGGTCTACAATGAGCAGTTCTTC; CDR3aa: CASSLGASGVYNEQFF
j_gene: TRBJ2-1; v_gene: TRBV9; abundance: NA; d_gene: NA; CDR3nt: TGTGCCAGCAGCCCTCCAGATCCCTATGAGCAGTTCTTC; CDR3aa: CASSPPDPYEQFF
j_gene: TRBJ2-3; v_gene: TRBV5-1; abundance: NA; d_gene: TRBD2; CDR3nt: TGCGCCAGCAGCGAGGGTCAGCGGGAGTCAGATACGCAGTATTTT; CDR3aa: CASSEGQRESDTQYF
j_gene: TRBJ1-1; v_gene: TRBV5-1; abundance: NA; d_gene: NA; CDR3nt: TGCGCCAGCGGCCAACCCGGGGAAAAAGCTTTCTTT; CDR3aa: CASGQPGEKAFF
j_gene: TRBJ1-1; v_gene: TRBV5-1; abundance: NA; d_gene: NA; CDR3nt: TGCGCCAGCAGCGGGCGGGACGTAAACATGAACACTGAAGCTTTCTTT; CDR3aa: CASSGRDVNMNTEAFF
j_gene: TRBJ2-7; v_gene: TRBV5-6; abundance: once; d_gene: TRBD1; CDR3nt: TGTGCCAGCAGTTTCGAACCGGGACAGGCCTCCGAGCAGTACTTC; CDR3aa: CASSFEPGQASEQYF
j_gene: TRBJ1-1; v_gene: TRBV9; abundance: NA; d_gene: NA; CDR3nt: TGTGCCAGCAGCGTAGGGCCCTTGGGAGGGGGGCACACTGAAGCTTTCTTT; CDR3aa: CASSVGPLGGGHTEAFF
j_gene: TRBJ2-1; v_gene: TRBV4-3; abundance: NA; d_gene: NA; CDR3nt: TGCGCCAGCAGCCTGCGCCCCCTGGGGGGTGACAATGAGCAGTTCTTC; CDR3aa: CASSLRPLGGDNEQFF